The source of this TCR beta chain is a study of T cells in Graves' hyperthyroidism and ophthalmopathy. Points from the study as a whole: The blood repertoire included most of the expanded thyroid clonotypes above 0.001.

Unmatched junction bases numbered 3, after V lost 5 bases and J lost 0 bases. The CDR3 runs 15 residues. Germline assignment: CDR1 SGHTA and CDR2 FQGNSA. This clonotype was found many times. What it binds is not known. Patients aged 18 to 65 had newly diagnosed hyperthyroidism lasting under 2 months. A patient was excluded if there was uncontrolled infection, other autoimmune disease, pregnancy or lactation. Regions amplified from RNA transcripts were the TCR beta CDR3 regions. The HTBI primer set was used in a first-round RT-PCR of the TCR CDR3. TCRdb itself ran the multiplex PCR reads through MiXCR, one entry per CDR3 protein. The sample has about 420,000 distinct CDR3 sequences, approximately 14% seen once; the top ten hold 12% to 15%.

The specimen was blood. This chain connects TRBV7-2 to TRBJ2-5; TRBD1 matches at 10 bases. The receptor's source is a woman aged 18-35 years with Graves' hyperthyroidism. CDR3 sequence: CASSPDRGHQETQYF. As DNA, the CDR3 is TGTGCCAGCAGCCCTGACAGGGGGCACCAAGAGACCCAGTACTTC.